The 17 T cell receptor beta chains below were found in one sample sequenced in a study of T cell responses to AZD1222 COVID-19 vaccine. Profiling relied on immunoSEQ multiplex PCR, and the TCRdb table lists in-frame clones only, not all of them. The sample lists some 150,000 clones; 90% to 95% were seen once. Sequences were derived from peripheral blood, sampled on day 0 of AZD1222 vaccination. The receptor set was obtained from an adult in good health.

This chain uses TRBV6-5 with TRBJ2-1, with 7 nucleotides matching TRBD2. V was clipped by 6 bases and J by 7 bases; unmatched bases: 6. CDR1 is MNHEY, CDR2 SVGAGI, per germline. This CDR3 region has 13 residues. This CDR3 reads CASSGPGGNEQFF. In DNA, the CDR3 is TGTGCCAGCAGCGGACCCGGGGGGAATGAGCAGTTCTTC.

This chain connects TRBV4-1 to TRBJ2-5; no reliable D call. Germline values: CDR1 MGHRA, CDR2 YSYEKL. Between the trimmed V and J ends, which lost 0 bases and 6 bases, there was a span of 8 bases. The CDR3 has 13 amino acids. The DNA of the CDR3 is TGCGCCAGCAGCCAAGAGGGGTGGAAGACCCAGTACTTC. Translating it yields CASSQEGWKTQYF.

The V call is TRBV7-9, the J call TRBJ1-2; D ambiguous. V shed 7 bases and J shed 4 bases, with 4 bases lying between them. This CDR3 region has 10 residues. The germline V gene has CDR1 SEHNR and CDR2 FQNEAQ (reference sequence). CDR3 loop: CASTIYGYTF. The CDR3, as DNA: TGTGCCAGCACGATCTATGGCTACACCTTC.

This clone turned up a few times. The V gene is TRBV4-2, the J gene TRBJ2-3; D remains unclear. The CDR3 covers 16 residues. Deletions cut 0 bases from V and 3 bases from J, with 13 bases between. CDR1 and CDR2 (germline): LGHNA, YNFKEQ. This CDR3 is CASSQEGTERTDTQYF. Here the CDR3 DNA reads TGTGCCAGCAGCCAAGAAGGAACGGAGCGTACAGATACGCAGTATTTT.

The rearrangement joins TRBV9 to TRBJ1-1; the match to TRBD1 covers 9 bases. With 3 bases clipped from V and 6 bases from J, the junction kept 6 bases outside the gene matches. CDR1 and CDR2 from the germline V gene are SGDLS and YYNGEE. The CDR3 is 14 amino acids. In DNA, the CDR3 is TGTGCCAGCAGCGCCGGGACAGGGTGGGCTGAAGCTTTCTTT. Protein sequence: CASSAGTGWAEAFF.

CDR3 loop: CASSPDTNYGYTF. The CDR3 bases are TGTGCCAGCTCACCGGACACTAACTATGGCTACACCTTC. This chain connects TRBV18 to TRBJ1-2, with D possibly being TRBD1 (5 bases). The germline V and J ends were trimmed by 3 bases and 0 bases, with 5 bases remaining between them. Germline V gives CDR1 KGHSH, CDR2 LQKENI. The CDR3 extends over 13 amino acids.

The J gene is TRBJ2-1, the V gene TRBV18; TRBD2 aligns across 10 bases. CDR3 size: 15 residues. Germline lookup yields CDR1 KGHSH and CDR2 LQKENI. Trimming cost V 3 bases and J 2 bases; bases outside gene matches: 1. CDR3 sequence: CASSPTSGTYNEQFF. The CDR3 region has the DNA TGTGCCAGCTCACCTACTAGCGGGACCTACAATGAGCAGTTCTTC.

The chain is built from TRBV7-2 and TRBJ2-3; 8 bases align to TRBD1. Per the germline V gene, CDR1 is SGHTA and CDR2 is FQGNSA. Trimming took 3 bases from V and 4 from J; bases not matched to a gene: 3. The CDR3 contains 14 residues. CDR3 loop: CASSLGDRPDTQYF. For the CDR3, the DNA is TGTGCCAGCAGCTTGGGGGACAGGCCAGATACGCAGTATTTT.

This sequence joins TRBV28 and TRBJ2-3, with 8 nucleotides matching TRBD2. Trimming removed 5 bases from V and 4 bases from J; junction bases left unmatched: 5. Per germline, CDR1 MDHEN and CDR2 SYDVKM. The CDR3 totals 14 residues. This CDR3 is CASSSGRRPDTQYF. CDR3 DNA: TGTGCCAGCAGTAGCGGGAGACGTCCAGATACGCAGTATTTT.

The rearrangement links TRBV6-5 to TRBJ2-1; D possibly corresponds to TRBD1 (5 bases). From germline, CDR1 is MNHEY and CDR2 SVGAGI. V shed 7 bases and J shed 9 bases, with 13 bases lying between them. The CDR3 sequence is 12 residues long. CDR3 coding DNA: TGTGCCAGCACTAAAGGGGTGGGTGAGCAGTTCTTC. Encoded protein: CASTKGVGEQFF.

For the CDR3, the DNA is TGTGCCAGCTCGCGGGGGCAGATTTTTTCCTACGAGCAGTACTTC. Protein product: CASSRGQIFSYEQYF. This chain connects TRBV9 to TRBJ2-7; D perhaps matches TRBD2 (7 bases). Germline CDR1 is SGDLS and CDR2 is YYNGEE. CDR3 length: 15 residues. The germline V and J ends were trimmed by 7 bases and 1 base, with 18 bases remaining between them.

The rearrangement joins TRBV6-1 to TRBJ1-5; the D is unclear. CDR1 and CDR2 (germline): MNHNS, SASEGT. The CDR3 loop spans 15 amino acids. Between the trimmed V and J ends, which lost 0 bases and 9 bases, there was a span of 15 bases. This CDR3 is CASSEAETASWPQHF. The CDR3 DNA reads as TGTGCCAGCAGTGAAGCGGAAACGGCGAGTTGGCCCCAGCATTTT.

This chain links TRBV29-1 with TRBJ2-7, with a tentative D call TRBD2 (6 bases). Trimming left V 4 bases short and J 6 bases short, with 22 bases between. This CDR3 has 15 residues. From germline, CDR1 is SQVTM and CDR2 ANQGSEA. The DNA of the CDR3 is TGCAGCGTTGTTCTGGGGGAGGTCCTCCGTGGCGAGCAGTACTTC. It specifies CSVVLGEVLRGEQYF.

This clone was recorded once. An end of the junction differs from the germline gene, which may be a read error. The chain recombines TRBV10-3 with TRBJ1-5; 7 bases match TRBD1. CDR3 length: 15 amino acids. Germline V gene sequence: CDR1 ENHRY, CDR2 SYGVKD. CDR3 coding DNA: TGTGCCATAAGTGAGACAGGGTGGTGGAATCAGCCCCAGCATTTT. Protein sequence: CAISETGWWNQPQHF.

This chain joins TRBV7-2 and TRBJ1-1; D unresolved. This CDR3 has 15 amino acids. Germline loops: CDR1 SGHTA, CDR2 FQGNSA. V was trimmed by 5 bases and J by 4 bases, leaving 17 bases between them. The CDR3 DNA reads as TGTGCCAGCAGCCCTGTACTGGCCTCCAGCACTGAAGCTTTCTTT. It yields the protein CASSPVLASSTEAFF.

A word on this clone: At the DNA level, this CDR3 is encoded by other sequences in the same sample as well. This chain connects TRBV5-1 to TRBJ2-5, with 8 bases aligning to TRBD1. Germline lookup yields CDR1 SGHRS and CDR2 YFSETQ. The V gene end was trimmed by 2 bases and the J gene end by 5 bases; junction bases not matched to a gene: 5. This CDR3 contains 14 residues. In nucleotides, the CDR3 is TGCGCCAGCAGCTTTGCAGGGGGCTTGGAGACCCAGTACTTC. Its translation: CASSFAGGLETQYF.

The J gene is TRBJ1-2, the V gene TRBV19, with 10 bases identical to TRBD1. The CDR3 totals 14 residues. Per the germline V gene, CDR1 is LNHDA and CDR2 is SQIVND (reference sequence). Trimming removed 3 bases from V and 8 bases from J; junction bases left unmatched: 6. This chain's CDR3 is CASSISGTGDGYTF. CDR3 DNA sequence: TGTGCCAGTAGTATTTCAGGGACAGGGGACGGCTACACCTTC.